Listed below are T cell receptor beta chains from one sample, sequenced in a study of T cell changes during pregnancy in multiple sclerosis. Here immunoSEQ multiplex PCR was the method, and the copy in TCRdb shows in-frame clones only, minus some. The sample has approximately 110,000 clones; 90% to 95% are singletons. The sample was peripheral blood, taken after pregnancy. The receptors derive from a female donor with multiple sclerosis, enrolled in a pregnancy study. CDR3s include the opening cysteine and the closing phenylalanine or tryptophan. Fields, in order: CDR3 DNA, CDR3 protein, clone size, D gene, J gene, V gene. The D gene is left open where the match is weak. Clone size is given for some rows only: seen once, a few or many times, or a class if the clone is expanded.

TGTGCCAGCAGCGCCCCGAGCTTGGGCACAGATACGCAGTATTTT CASSAPSLGTDTQYF - - TRBJ2-3 TRBV9
TGTGCCAGCAGCACAAGACTCCCCCTACGGGTCACCGGGGAGCTGTTTTTT CASSTRLPLRVTGELFF - - TRBJ2-2 TRBV21-1
TGTGCTAGCAGCGTAGGGCTGTCAGGAAGCAATGAGCAGTTCTTC CASSVGLSGSNEQFF - - TRBJ2-1 TRBV7-7
TGTGCCCGCAGCTTGAGGGCAGCCACAGATACGCAGTATTTT CARSLRAATDTQYF - - TRBJ2-3 TRBV30
TGTGCCAGCAGCTTGGTTTTCGGGATCCCTGAAGCTTTCTTT CASSLVFGIPEAFF - - TRBJ1-1 TRBV5-6
TGTGCCTGGAGTGCAACCCCGACAGGGGGCGTCAATGGCTACACCTTC CAWSATPTGGVNGYTF - TRBD1 TRBJ1-2 TRBV30
TGCAGCGTTCACGCCCCCGGGGGTGGGACTGAAGCTTTCTTT CSVHAPGGGTEAFF - - TRBJ1-1 TRBV29-1
TGTGCCAGTAGTACTAGCGGAATCCCCCCACAAGCCCAGTACTTC CASSTSGIPPQAQYF - TRBD2 TRBJ2-5 TRBV19
TGTGCCAGCAGCCCCAGGGTGGGGGAGCTGTTTTTT CASSPRVGELFF - - TRBJ2-2 TRBV7-3
TGTGCCATCAGTGAGACGAGGGAGGTCTTTGCGTACGAGCAGTACTTC CAISETREVFAYEQYF - - TRBJ2-7 TRBV10-3
TGTGCCAGTTCGGACAGGGGTCGGGACGAGCAGTACTTC CASSDRGRDEQYF - TRBD1 TRBJ2-7 TRBV19
TGTGCCAGCAGCAAACGGGACAGGGGCTTCCCCTACGAGCAGTACTTC CASSKRDRGFPYEQYF - TRBD1 TRBJ2-7 TRBV14
TGTGCCAGCAGTCGAGAATCCGGGACAGGGGGCCCCTACGAGCAGTACTTC CASSRESGTGGPYEQYF - TRBD1 TRBJ2-7 TRBV13
TGCAGCGCTGGACAGGGGGACGGCTACACCTTC CSAGQGDGYTF - TRBD1 TRBJ1-2 TRBV29-1
TGTGCCAGCAGTGGCAGGGACTACGAGCAGTACTTC CASSGRDYEQYF - - TRBJ2-7 TRBV25-1
TGTGCCAGCAGCTTAGGTCGGACAGGAGGCTACGAGCAGTACTTC CASSLGRTGGYEQYF - TRBD1 TRBJ2-7 TRBV11-2
TGTGCCTGGAGTGTGTTGGGGGGAGCTAACTATGGCTACACCTTC CAWSVLGGANYGYTF - - TRBJ1-2 TRBV30
TGTGCCAGCAGTGAGAGGGACAGGGACTATGGCTACACCTTC CASSERDRDYGYTF - TRBD1 TRBJ1-2 TRBV2
TGTGCCAGCAGCTTGTCCCCAAATACGCAGTATTTT CASSLSPNTQYF - - TRBJ2-3 TRBV11-2
TGTGCCAGCAGTGAAACTGGCTCTGGAAACACCATATATTTT CASSETGSGNTIYF once - TRBJ1-3 TRBV6-1
TGTGCCAGCAGCGTCTCCACAGGGGGCTCCTACGAGCAGTACTTC CASSVSTGGSYEQYF once TRBD1 TRBJ2-7 TRBV9
TGTGCCAGCAGCTTAGCCGGGGTTGGTGGCACTGAAGCTTTCTTT CASSLAGVGGTEAFF once - TRBJ1-1 TRBV7-8
TGTGCCAGCAAGCCGGGACTAGCGAGGGACACAGATACGCAGTATTTT CASKPGLARDTDTQYF - TRBD2 TRBJ2-3 TRBV2
TGTGCTAGTGCCTCGGGGGGGACCTACGAGCAGTACTTC CASASGGTYEQYF - TRBD2 TRBJ2-7 TRBV12-5
TGTGCCAGCAGCTTAACTAGCGTCACCGGGGAGCTGTTTTTT CASSLTSVTGELFF - TRBD2 TRBJ2-2 TRBV7-2
TGTGCCAGCAGCTTAGGCAGGGGCCCCCTCCACTTT CASSLGRGPLHF - - TRBJ1-6 TRBV7-3
TGTGCCAGCAGTCCATCCCCAGATACGCAGTATTTT CASSPSPDTQYF - - TRBJ2-3 TRBV2
TGTGCCAGCAGCTTGAGCCTGCAGGGGGTCCACTCCTACGAGCAGTACTTC CASSLSLQGVHSYEQYF - TRBD1 TRBJ2-7 TRBV5-6
TGCGCCAGCAGCCGAGGAGGAAGCTACGAGCAGTACTTC CASSRGGSYEQYF - - TRBJ2-7 TRBV5-1
TGCGCCAGCAGCTTGTCCGGGAACCAAGAGACCCAGTACTTC CASSLSGNQETQYF - - TRBJ2-5 TRBV5-1
TGTGCCAGCAGCTTGGTGGGGACAGGCTATGCAACTAATGAAAAACTGTTTTTT CASSLVGTGYATNEKLFF - TRBD1 TRBJ1-4 TRBV5-5
TGTGCCAGCAGCTTAGCAGGTGGAACAGGGGTGTATGGCTACACCTTC CASSLAGGTGVYGYTF - TRBD1 TRBJ1-2 TRBV7-9
TGTGCCAGCACTAGCCTAGCGGGGACCGACTACGAGCAGTACTTC CASTSLAGTDYEQYF - TRBD2 TRBJ2-7 TRBV2
TGCGCCAGCAGCCAAAAGGGGACAGGGAACACCGGGGAGCTGTTTTTT CASSQKGTGNTGELFF - TRBD1 TRBJ2-2 TRBV4-1
TGTGCCAGCAGCAATTGGGCAGGGGGGATCACAGATACGCAGTATTTT CASSNWAGGITDTQYF - - TRBJ2-3 TRBV5-4
TGTGCCAGCAGCTCGCGGGTGTCTAGCGGGGGAGGAAAGGGGGAGCTGTTTTTT CASSSRVSSGGGKGELFF - TRBD2 TRBJ2-2 TRBV11-2
TGCAGTGCTAGGGCGGGCTCACCCCTCCACTTT CSARAGSPLHF - - TRBJ1-6 TRBV20-1
TGTGCCAGCAACTCGGACAGGGTAGGCGGCTACACCTTC CASNSDRVGGYTF - TRBD1 TRBJ1-2 TRBV28
TGTGCCATCTGGTCGGAGGGGAGCTATGGCTACACCTTC CAIWSEGSYGYTF - - TRBJ1-2 TRBV10-3
TGTGCCAGCAGCCCGGCTAGGACTCAAGGCTCCTACGAGCAGTACTTC CASSPARTQGSYEQYF - - TRBJ2-7 TRBV11-2